The 14 T cell receptor beta chains presented below share a single source sample, sequenced in a study of siplizumab effects on memory and regulatory T cells. Data came from immunoSEQ multiplex PCR; TCRdb stores just in-frame clones and leaves some out. The sample shows tens of thousands of clones, roughly 78% of them seen only once. Sequencing was performed on memory CD4+ T cells sorted from blood. The origin of the receptors is a human donor in good health.

The rearrangement uses TRBV7-3 and TRBJ2-3; the match to TRBD2 covers 9 bases. The CDR3 runs to 16 residues. Unmatched junction bases numbered 7, after V lost 2 bases and J lost 4 bases. CDR1 is SGHTA and CDR2 is FQGTGA in the germline V gene. The CDR3 DNA follows: TGTGCCAGCAGCTTACTCGGCGGGGGGGCCCCAGATACGCAGTATTTT. Its translation: CASSLLGGGAPDTQYF. Using reference TRBV7-3 and TRBJ2-3 for the parts outside the CDR3, the full variable domain is GAGVSQTPSNKVTEKGKYVELRCDPISGHTALYWYRQSLGQGPEFLIYFQGTGAADDSGLPNDRFFAVRPEGSVSTLKIQRTERGDSAVYLCASSLLGGGAPDTQYFGPGTRLTVL.

The rearrangement uses TRBV6-1 and TRBJ1-4; D gene uncertain. The CDR3 length is 14 residues. Germline values: CDR1 MNHNS, CDR2 SASEGT. V lost 1 base and J 7 bases, leaving 10 bases between the germline ends. The CDR3 DNA follows: TGTGCCAGCAGTGAAGTTTCAGGAGGTGAAAAACTGTTTTTT. Translation: CASSEVSGGEKLFF.

The chain links TRBV6-1 to TRBJ1-3; D possibly corresponds to TRBD1 (5 bases). The germline V gene has CDR1 MNHNS and CDR2 SASEGT. V was pared by 0 bases and J by 4 bases, with 13 bases between. The CDR3 runs 16 residues. CDR3 nucleotides: TGTGCCAGCAGTGAAGCTCCCAGGGTCTCCGGAAACACCATATATTTT. The encoded protein is CASSEAPRVSGNTIYF.

The chain couples TRBV19 to TRBJ2-3; 12 positions agree with TRBD2. Germline CDR1 LNHDA, CDR2 SQIVND (reference sequence). With V trimmed by 7 bases and J by 7 bases, 6 bases remained unmatched. This CDR3 comprises 14 residues. The CDR3 region is CASTTSGGSYTQYF. The CDR3 coding sequence is TGTGCCAGTACAACTAGCGGGGGGTCATATACGCAGTATTTT.

The chain links TRBV5-1 to TRBJ1-2, with D perhaps matching TRBD1 (6 bases). This CDR3 spans 15 amino acids. CDR1 and CDR2 (germline): SGHRS, YFSETQ. V was trimmed by 2 bases and J by 5 bases, leaving 16 bases between them. The CDR3 loop is CASSLQGGSGYGYTF. The CDR3 coding sequence is TGCGCCAGCAGCTTACAAGGGGGTTCGGGATATGGCTACACCTTC.

This rearrangement joins TRBV28 to TRBJ1-5; D is ambiguous. CDR1 and CDR2 from the germline V gene are MDHEN and SYDVKM. V lost 3 bases to trimming and J lost 5 bases, with 11 bases between them. The CDR3 extends over 14 amino acids. The chain's CDR3 is CASSLSGRYQPQHF. CDR3 bases: TGTGCCAGCAGTTTGAGTGGGAGGTATCAGCCCCAGCATTTT.

This clone was recorded only once. The rearrangement joins TRBV10-1 to TRBJ2-2; D may be TRBD1 (6 bases). Looked up from germline, CDR1 is WNHNN and CDR2 is SYGVQD (reference sequence). V shed 0 bases and J shed 7 bases, with 15 bases lying between them. The CDR3 totals 16 residues. CDR3 loop: CASSESRKGVFGELFF. The CDR3 DNA reads TGCGCCAGCAGTGAGTCCCGAAAGGGGGTCTTCGGGGAGCTGTTTTTT.

The chain recombines TRBV5-1 with TRBJ2-1, with TRBD2 as a possible D gene (6 bases). The CDR3 sequence is 12 residues long. V was pared by 1 base and J by 10 bases, with 9 bases between. Per the germline V gene, CDR1 is SGHRS and CDR2 is YFSETQ. The CDR3 DNA follows: TGCGCCAGCAGCTTGTCGGGGGAAGAGCAGTTCTTC. It translates to CASSLSGEEQFF.

The CDR3 nucleotides are TGCAGCGTCCAGACTAGCGGGGGAATATACGAGCAGTACTTC. Protein product: CSVQTSGGIYEQYF. The gene calls are TRBV29-1 and TRBJ2-7; 12 bases are a match to TRBD2. CDR1 and CDR2 from the germline V gene are SQVTM and ANQGSEA. The V and J ends lost 6 bases and 4 bases, in that order; junction bases with no gene match: 7. The CDR3 is 14 amino acids.

The V call is TRBV7-9, the J call TRBJ2-2; D assignment may be TRBD1 or TRBD2 (5 bases each). The CDR3 covers 14 residues. The germline V gene has CDR1 SEHNR and CDR2 FQNEAQ (reference sequence). V lost 3 bases, J lost 5 bases, and 10 bases lay in between. The CDR3 region has the DNA TGTGCCAGCAGCTTGGGTGAGGGGACCGGGGAGCTGTTTTTT. Its translation: CASSLGEGTGELFF.

CDR3 bases: TGTGCCACCAGCAGAGGAGGGGACAGCCTCTCGGGCTACACCTTC. This translates into CATSRGGDSLSGYTF. The gene calls are TRBV15 and TRBJ1-2, with 7 bases matching TRBD1. V gave up 1 base and J gave up 8 bases; unmatched junction bases: 10. Looked up from germline, CDR1 is LNHNV and CDR2 is YYDKDF (reference sequence). The CDR3 contains 15 residues.

The CDR3 region has the DNA TGTGCTAGTGGTCGGGACAGACTTTACTATGGCTACACCTTC. As protein: CASGRDRLYYGYTF. V and J are TRBV12-5 and TRBJ1-2; 7 bases are shared with TRBD1. V was clipped by 5 bases and J by 3 bases; unmatched bases: 6. Germline loops: CDR1 LGHNT, CDR2 FRNRAP. The CDR3 is 14 residues long.

The chain couples TRBV10-3 to TRBJ1-2, with TRBD1 identical over 7 bases. Germline loops: CDR1 ENHRY, CDR2 SYGVKD. CDR3 length equals 16 residues. V dropped 10 bases and J dropped 7; count of bases not matched to a gene: 21. The CDR3 protein is CATAPSTGAHVAGYTF. The CDR3 DNA is TGTGCCACCGCACCTAGTACAGGGGCCCACGTCGCTGGCTACACCTTC.

The CDR3 region has the DNA TGTGCCAGCAGCCAGCAGGGTTCCTACTATGGCTACACCTTC. Translating it yields CASSQQGSYYGYTF. The V and J genes are TRBV16 and TRBJ1-2; tentatively, D is TRBD1 (5 bases). Germline CDR1 KGHSY, CDR2 FQNENV. This CDR3 region has 14 residues. V was trimmed by 3 bases and J by 3 bases, leaving 11 bases between them.